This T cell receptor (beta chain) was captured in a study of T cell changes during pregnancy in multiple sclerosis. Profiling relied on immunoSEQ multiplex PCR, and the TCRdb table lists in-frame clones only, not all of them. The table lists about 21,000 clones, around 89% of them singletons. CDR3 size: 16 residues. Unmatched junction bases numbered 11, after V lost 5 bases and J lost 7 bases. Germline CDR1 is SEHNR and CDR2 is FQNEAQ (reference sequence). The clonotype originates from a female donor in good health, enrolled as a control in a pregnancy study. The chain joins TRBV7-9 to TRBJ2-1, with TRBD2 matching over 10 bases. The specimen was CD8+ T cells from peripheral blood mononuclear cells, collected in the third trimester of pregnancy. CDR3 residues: CASSALSGRARNEQFF. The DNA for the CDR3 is TGTGCCAGCAGCGCTTTAAGCGGGAGGGCCCGGAATGAGCAGTTCTTC.